This T cell receptor beta chain was obtained from a study of shared clonotypes between healthy human individuals. As defined, naive CD8 cells were CD45RO-negative and positively selected for CCR7, with terminally differentiated effector memory CD45RA+ cells excluded. Germline CDR1 reads MNHEY; CDR2 reads SVGAGI. The CDR3 has 14 amino acids. The V gene end was trimmed by 7 bases and the J gene end by 1 base; junction bases not matched to a gene: 5. Sequenced by immunoSEQ multiplex PCR; TCRdb stores in-frame clones only, minus some. The table records about 2.1 million clones, 93% of them present only once.

The chain carries TRBV6-5 and TRBJ1-1, with TRBD1 matching over 8 bases. The source of this sequence is a man aged 18 to 30 in good health. Some clones in this sample may be carry-over from other donors' samples. The sequencing input was naive CD8+ T cells from PBMCs. The CDR3 loop reads CASKDRGRNTEAFF. The CDR3 DNA is TGTGCCAGCAAAGACAGGGGACGGAACACTGAAGCTTTCTTT.